This T cell receptor (beta chain) was identified during a study of blood T cell repertoires in COVID-19. For the study at large: Collection of acute and convalescent COVID-19 samples took place in the United States, Italy and Spain. T cells, B-cell-depleted T cells, or PBMCs supplied cDNA or gDNA.

V gave up 4 bases and J gave up 7 bases; unmatched junction bases: 13. Germline V gene sequence: CDR1 SGHKS, CDR2 YYEKEE (reference sequence). CDR3 size: 16 residues. Authors' methods: Amplification of reference gene primers provided the estimated nucleated cell counts. TCRdb's copy holds only in-frame clones and misses some; the assay was immunoSEQ multiplex PCR. That table gives V, J and clone size, and the DNA gave D and trimming. The data contain more than 150,000 clones, 85% to 95% of them seen just once; the ten biggest clones take up 0.7% to 0.8%. The sequence derives from a young man with COVID-19, enrolled during active disease. The chain has TRBV5-5 and TRBJ1-1; 10 bases are shared with TRBD1. The source material was peripheral blood. The chain's CDR3 is CASSQTGTGVENEAFF. Written as DNA, the CDR3 is TGTGCCAGCAGCCAGACCGGGACAGGGGTTGAGAATGAAGCTTTCTTT.